This is a list of T cell receptor beta chains from one sample in a study of CD4 and CD8 cells across lung adenocarcinoma regions. TCRdb re-derived calls from the PCR reads in MiXCR, one entry per CDR3 protein. The repertoire has 6,600 or so distinct CDR3 sequences, 51% of them found once; the top ten carry around 30%. The sample consisted of CD4+ T cells from the center of a lung tumor. These receptor sequences come from a female donor with lung adenocarcinoma. The CD4 and CD8 labels of this study may be unreliable. Each CDR3 is given with its conserved first and last residue. D genes are given only for firm matches. Part of the rows lack a size; the others show once, few, many or a class for expanded clones.

-	TRBJ2-1	TRBV27	TRBD2	TGTGCCAGCAGTGCCGGGACTAGTTCTGGGAATGAGCAGTTCTTC	CASSAGTSSGNEQFF
large	TRBJ2-5	TRBV6-5	-	TGTGCCAGCAGTCTAACAGGGCCGGAGCTCGAGACCCAGTACTTC	CASSLTGPELETQYF
few	TRBJ2-4	TRBV6-1	-	TGTGCCAGCAGAGCCAATGGAATTCAGTACTTC	CASRANGIQYF
once	TRBJ2-1	TRBV6-5	-	TGTGCCAGCAGTTACACCATCGGGGAGGTGTTCTTC	CASSYTIGEVFF
-	TRBJ2-2	TRBV6-5	-	TGTGCCAGCAGTTGGACAGTTAACACCGGGGAGCTGTTTTTT	CASSWTVNTGELFF
medium-sized	TRBJ2-7	TRBV6-5	-	TGTGCCAGCAGCCGCCGGGCCTCGACCTACGAGCAGTACTTC	CASSRRASTYEQYF
medium-sized	TRBJ2-3	TRBV6-1	-	TGTGCCAGCAGTGAACGGTCAGGATACACAGATACGCAGTATTTT	CASSERSGYTDTQYF
-	TRBJ2-7	TRBV6-1	-	TGTGCCAGCAGCCCCCCCTCCTACGAGCAGTACTTC	CASSPPSYEQYF
-	TRBJ2-1	TRBV6-1	-	TGTGCCAGCAGCCCCCCTATCTACAATGAGCAGTTCTTC	CASSPPIYNEQFF
few	TRBJ2-1	TRBV10-3	TRBD1	TGTGCCACTAGACAGGGGGCGAGCAATGAGCAGTTCTTC	CATRQGASNEQFF
-	TRBJ2-3	TRBV24-1	-	TGTGCCACCAGTGGTAACAGGGTTGAGGATACGCAGTATTTT	CATSGNRVEDTQYF
-	TRBJ2-7	TRBV6-5	TRBD1	TGTGCCAGCAGTTACTGGAGACAGGGCGACAATGAGCAGTACTTC	CASSYWRQGDNEQYF
-	TRBJ2-1	TRBV7-3	TRBD2	TGTGCCAGCAGCCCAAGCGGGGGCTCCTACAATGAGCAGTTCTTC	CASSPSGGSYNEQFF
-	TRBJ2-7	TRBV6-1	TRBD2	TGTGCCAGCGAACCCGTAGCGGGAACCCTCAATGAGCAGTACTTC	CASEPVAGTLNEQYF
-	TRBJ1-2	TRBV6-5	-	TGTGCCAGCAGTTCCAAAAACAGGTTAAAGGATGGCTACACCTTC	CASSSKNRLKDGYTF
-	TRBJ2-7	TRBV6-1	-	TGTGCCAGCAGGGACGCTGCCTCCTACGAGCAGTACTTC	CASRDAASYEQYF
medium-sized	TRBJ1-2	TRBV6-1	-	TGTGCCAGCAGTGAATTCGTGAAGGGAAGTTATGGATATGGCTACACCTTC	CASSEFVKGSYGYGYTF
-	TRBJ2-4	TRBV7-2	-	TGTGCCAAGGGCTTCTGCGAGGGTAAGCAGTACTTT	CAKGFCEGKQYF
-	TRBJ2-1	TRBV6-1	TRBD1	TGTGCCAGCAGTCCCCGGACAGGGCCCTACGAGCAGTTCTTC	CASSPRTGPYEQFF
many	TRBJ1-6	TRBV6-1	-	TGTGCCAGCAGCCGTACGGATTCACCCCTCCACTTT	CASSRTDSPLHF
-	TRBJ1-3	TRBV10-3	TRBD1	TGTGCCACCGTAATCGGACAGGGGGGAAACACCATATATTTT	CATVIGQGGNTIYF
-	TRBJ2-1	TRBV5-4	-	TGTGCCAGCAGCTTCGGGGGGCCGAGCTCCTACAATGAGCAGTTCTTC	CASSFGGPSSYNEQFF
-	TRBJ2-3	TRBV11-2	-	TGTGCCAGCAGCTTAGGGTGGGGAGGTACGCAGTATTTT	CASSLGWGGTQYF
-	TRBJ2-1	TRBV12-3/TRBV12-4	TRBD1	TGTGCCAGCATTTCGGACAGGGCTCCCAATGAGCAGTTCTTC	CASISDRAPNEQFF
once	TRBJ2-3	TRBV6-2/TRBV6-3	-	TGTGCCAGCAGTGGGGCAGGTGACACAGATACGCAGTATTTC	CASSGAGDTDTQYF
large	TRBJ2-1	TRBV6-1	-	TGTGCCAGCAGCGAACTGACAGATTACAATGAGCAGTTCTTC	CASSELTDYNEQFF
few	TRBJ2-3	TRBV6-2/TRBV6-3	-	TGTGCCAGCAGTGGGGGGGGGCGGGACCCTTTGGATACGCAGTATTTT	CASSGGGRDPLDTQYF
once	TRBJ2-1	TRBV11-3	TRBD2	TGTGCCAGCAGCTGGGGACTAGCGGGAGCATCATACAATGAGCAGTTCTTC	CASSWGLAGASYNEQFF
large	TRBJ2-7	TRBV27	-	TGTGCCAGCAGTTTAGGGACGGCGGGGGCCAACTCCTACGAGCAGTACTTC	CASSLGTAGANSYEQYF
once	TRBJ2-3	TRBV10-1	-	TGCGCCACCGAACTAGGAGCCACAAACATTCAGTATTTT	CATELGATNIQYF
few	TRBJ2-7	TRBV6-1	-	TGTGCCAGCACCCCGGTCAGGGGCGCCTACAATGAGCAGTACTTC	CASTPVRGAYNEQYF
few	TRBJ2-7	TRBV10-3	-	TGTGCCATCAGTGAGTCGGAGGAATCCTACGAGCAGTACTTC	CAISESEESYEQYF
-	TRBJ1-2	TRBV24-1	-	TGTGCCACCAGTGAGGGCAGCTATGGCTACACCTTC	CATSEGSYGYTF
medium-sized	TRBJ2-1	TRBV5-6	-	TGTGCCAGCAGCACGAGGAATGAGCAGTTCTTC	CASSTRNEQFF
once	TRBJ2-5	TRBV12-3/TRBV12-4	-	TGTGCCAGCGGGGAGCATGAGCAGTACTTC	CASGEHEQYF
-	TRBJ2-5	TRBV6-1	TRBD2	TGTGCCAGCACCCCGGGACTAGCGGGAGGGGGGCAAAAGGCCCTGTATTTC	CASTPGLAGGGQKALYF
few	TRBJ2-2	TRBV6-1	TRBD2	TGTGCCAGCAGGCCTCTAGCGGGGGTGGGTTCCGGGGAGCTGTTTTTT	CASRPLAGVGSGELFF
-	TRBJ2-2	TRBV10-2	-	TGCGCCAGCAGGTTGTCGGGACACTTATTGAACACCGGGGAGCTGTTTTTT	CASRLSGHLLNTGELFF
-	TRBJ2-3	TRBV7-2	-	TGTGCCAGCAGCCTGGACACCAGAGGCACAGATACGCAGTATTTT	CASSLDTRGTDTQYF
-	TRBJ2-3	TRBV6-1	-	TGTGCCGGCAGCCATGCTAGGTCCTCCAATACGCAGTATTTC	CAGSHARSSNTQYF
-	TRBJ2-7	TRBV6-1	-	TGTGCCAGCAGTGAGATTTTTACGGGATACGAGCAGTACTTC	CASSEIFTGYEQYF
-	TRBJ2-5	TRBV6-4	-	TGTGCCAGCCGCGGAGGCCGTGGCACAGATACCCAGTACTTC	CASRGGRGTDTQYF
-	TRBJ2-1	TRBV27	-	TGTGCCAGCAGTTTATCAGGACGGTACAATGAGCAGTTCTTC	CASSLSGRYNEQFF
-	TRBJ1-5	TRBV6-2/TRBV6-3	-	TGTGCCAGCAGTGCCCGCGAGCAACAGCCCCAGCATTTT	CASSAREQQPQHF
medium-sized	TRBJ2-1	TRBV6-1	-	TGTGCCAGCAGTGACCCAGGGAGGAGGCCGAATGAGCAGTTCTTC	CASSDPGRRPNEQFF
medium-sized	TRBJ2-3	TRBV28	-	TGTGCCAGCAGTACCACAGATACGCAGTATTTT	CASSTTDTQYF
few	TRBJ2-5	TRBV12-3/TRBV12-4	-	TGTGCCAGCAGGGGAACCGTTGGGACCCAGTACTTC	CASRGTVGTQYF
few	TRBJ2-7	TRBV27	TRBD2	TGTGCCAGCAGATCCTCCCTAGCGGGAGGGACCTACGAGCAGTACTTC	CASRSSLAGGTYEQYF
-	TRBJ2-3	TRBV6-5	-	TGTGCCAGCGTTGTACTAGCCCGCTTGGCAGATACGCAGTATTTT	CASVVLARLADTQYF
medium-sized	TRBJ2-1	TRBV7-2	TRBD2	TGTGCCAGCAGCTCCACCGGGACTAGTTACAATGAGCAGTTCTTC	CASSSTGTSYNEQFF
many	TRBJ2-1	TRBV24-1	-	TGTGCCACCCAATCCGGGAACTCGGTAGTAGATGAGCAGTTCTTC	CATQSGNSVVDEQFF
few	TRBJ2-1	TRBV11-1	TRBD2	TGTGCCAGCAGCGCCGGACTAGCGGGAGGGTTCAGCGATGAGCAGTTCTTC	CASSAGLAGGFSDEQFF
once	TRBJ1-6	TRBV4-1	-	TGCGCCAGCAGCCAACACACGAGCTCCTATAATTCACCCCTCCACTTT	CASSQHTSSYNSPLHF
-	TRBJ2-5	TRBV27	-	TGTGCGGGCAGCGGGGCAGGGGACCAAAACACCCAGTACTTC	CAGSGAGDQNTQYF
many	TRBJ2-3	TRBV7-2	TRBD1	TGTGCCAGCAGCCAGCGGGACAGGGGGGCAGATACGCAGTATTTT	CASSQRDRGADTQYF
-	TRBJ2-3	TRBV7-3	TRBD2	TGTGCCAGCAGCTTAGGGCCTAGCGGCCTTAGCACAGATACGCAGTATTTT	CASSLGPSGLSTDTQYF
-	TRBJ2-3	TRBV20-1	TRBD1	TGCAGTGCCACAAAAGCGGACAGGGGACTCACAGATACGCAGTATTTT	CSATKADRGLTDTQYF